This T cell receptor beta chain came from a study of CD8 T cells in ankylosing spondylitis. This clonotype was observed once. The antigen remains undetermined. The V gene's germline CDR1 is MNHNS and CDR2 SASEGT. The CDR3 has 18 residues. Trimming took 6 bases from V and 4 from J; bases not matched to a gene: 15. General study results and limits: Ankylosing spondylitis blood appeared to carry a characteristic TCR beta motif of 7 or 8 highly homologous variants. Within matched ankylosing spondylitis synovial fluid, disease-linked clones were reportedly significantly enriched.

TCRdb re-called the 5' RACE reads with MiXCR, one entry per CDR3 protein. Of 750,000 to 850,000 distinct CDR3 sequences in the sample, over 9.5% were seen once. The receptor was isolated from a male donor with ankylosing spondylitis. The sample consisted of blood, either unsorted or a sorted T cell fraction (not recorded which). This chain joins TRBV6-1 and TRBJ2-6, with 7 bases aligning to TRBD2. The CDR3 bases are TGTGCCAGCAGAGGTGTGGGGGGGAAGGGGAAAGGGGCCAACGTCCTGACTTTC. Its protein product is CASRGVGGKGKGANVLTF.